This T cell receptor (beta chain) comes out of a study of cytomegalovirus exposure and HLA in healthy donors. Broader study findings: When analyzed later, a missense DCLRE1C variant was found to be linked to TCR beta V- and J-gene trimming. The classifier, whose performance was assessed in both the original and validation cohorts, reportedly diagnosed cytomegalovirus status with high specificity and sensitivity. The study dropped some indistinguishable V segments, TRBV6-2 and TRBV6-3 among them. A later analysis reported that several of the most significant clusters appeared to be linked to common viral pathogens, among them Epstein-Barr virus.

Use of 60 Vbeta and 13 Jbeta primers characterized the PCR. The repertoire was sequenced with immunoSEQ multiplex PCR; TCRdb's copy has only in-frame clones and lacks some. This table holds some 150,000 clones, more than 60% found once. V was cut by 2 bases and J by 2 bases, with 10 bases left in between. This CDR3 comprises 14 residues. Per the germline V gene, CDR1 is SGHRS and CDR2 is YFSETQ. This clone came up once. Its antigen is not known. Source material: PBMCs. The sequence was obtained from a man in his forties in good health and CMV-seronegative. The chain links TRBV5-1 to TRBJ2-5; a weak D match, TRBD2 (6 bases). CDR3 loop: CASSFPGGQETQYF. The CDR3 DNA sequence: TGCGCCAGCAGCTTCCCTGGGGGGCAAGAGACCCAGTACTTC.